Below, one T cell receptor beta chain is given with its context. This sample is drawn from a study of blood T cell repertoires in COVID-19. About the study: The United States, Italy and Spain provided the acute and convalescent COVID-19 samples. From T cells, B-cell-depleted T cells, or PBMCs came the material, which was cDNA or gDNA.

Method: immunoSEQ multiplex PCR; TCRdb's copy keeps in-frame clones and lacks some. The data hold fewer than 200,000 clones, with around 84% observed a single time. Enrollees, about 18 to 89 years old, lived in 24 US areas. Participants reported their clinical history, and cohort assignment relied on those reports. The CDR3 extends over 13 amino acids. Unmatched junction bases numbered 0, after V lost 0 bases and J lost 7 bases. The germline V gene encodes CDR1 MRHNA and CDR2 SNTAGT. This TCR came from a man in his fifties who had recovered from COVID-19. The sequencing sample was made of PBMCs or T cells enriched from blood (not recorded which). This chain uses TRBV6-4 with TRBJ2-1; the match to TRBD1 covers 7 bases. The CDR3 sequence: CASSDSDRNEQFF. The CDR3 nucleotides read TGTGCCAGCAGTGACTCGGACAGGAATGAGCAGTTCTTC.